The next 29 T cell receptor beta chains were all read from a single sample in a study of tumor and adjacent non-tumor tissue in lung cancer. Three rounds of nested PCR, following a modified ARM-PCR protocol, produced the TCRbeta library. TCRdb recomputed calls from the multiplex PCR reads with MiXCR, one row per CDR3 protein. The sample shows about 98,000 distinct CDR3 sequences, 75% to 85% of them seen only once. This sample's RNA came from whole unsorted tissue. More than 3 cm separated this lung sample from the edge of the tumor. The sequenced sample was distant non-tumor lung tissue. These receptors were taken from a man aged 60 to 75 with small cell lung cancer.

This clonotype was found once. The junction departs from germline at one end; a sequencing error may be responsible. The chain has TRBV5-4 and TRBJ1-2, with TRBD1 matching 7 bases. Germline V gives CDR1 SGHNT, CDR2 YYREEE (reference sequence). The CDR3 has 14 residues. CDR3 bases: TGTGCCAGCAACCGGGACAGACTTAACTATGGCTGCACCTTC. It translates to CASNRDRLNYGCTF.

Worth noting for this clonotype: Germline is not matched at one junction end, which may reflect a read error. The chain employs TRBV4-2 and TRBJ1-6, with TRBD1 as a possible D gene (5 bases). Looked up from germline, CDR1 is LGHNA and CDR2 is YNFKEQ. The CDR3 consists of 15 residues. The CDR3 DNA is TGTGGCAGCAGCCAAGATTTAAGGGGCGATCCACCCCTCCACTTT. Translation: CGSSQDLRGDPPLHF.

This clonotype was recorded only once. An end of the junction does not agree with germline; a read error may underlie this. The chain employs TRBV6-2 or TRBV6-3 and TRBJ2-3, with 9 positions matching TRBD2. This CDR3 has 17 residues. Per germline, CDR1 MNHEY and CDR2 SVGEGT. The CDR3 nucleotides read TGTGCCAGCAGTTACTCAAACCGCGGGAGGGCCGAGGATACGCATTATTTT. This encodes CASSYSNRGRAEDTHYF.

As to this clonotype: A clone one base away is much larger, so this may be a read error. The rearrangement uses TRBV28 and TRBJ2-5; D is unresolved. Trimming pared 9 bases from V and 4 bases from J, leaving 15 bases between. The germline V gene encodes CDR1 MDHEN and CDR2 SYDVKM. The CDR3 has 13 residues. The CDR3 spells CARSIYASETQYF. The CDR3 nucleotides read TGTGCCAGAAGTATCTACGCCTCAGAGACCCAGTACTTC.

The rearrangement joins TRBV4-1 to TRBJ2-2; D uncertain. Trimming left V 3 bases short and J 3 bases short, with 8 bases between. Germline loops: CDR1 MGHRA, CDR2 YSYEKL. The CDR3 has 14 amino acids. Here the CDR3 reads CASSQNQDTGELFF. The CDR3 bases are TGCGCCAGCAGCCAGAATCAGGACACCGGGGAGCTGTTTTTT.

V usage is TRBV11-2 and J usage is TRBJ2-1; 14 bases are shared with TRBD2. The CDR3 runs 16 residues. The germline V gene encodes CDR1 SGHAT and CDR2 FQNNGV. CDR3 in DNA: TGTACCAACAGTCCTAGACTAGCGGGAGGGCAATATGAGCAGTTCTTC. Translating gives CTNSPRLAGGQYEQFF.

This clonotype has a handful of counts. The V gene is TRBV5-4, the J gene TRBJ1-5; D not resolved. The J call is uncertain, as TRBJ2-3 better fits the DNA end. Looked up from germline, CDR1 is SGHNT and CDR2 is YYREEE (reference sequence). The CDR3 is 12 amino acids. For the CDR3, the DNA is TGTGCCAGCAGCTTGCCTAATCAGCCCCAGTATTTT. It encodes CASSLPNQPQYF.

Points on this clonotype: The germline gene is not matched at one end of the junction; a read error may be the cause. The CDR3, as DNA: TGTGCCAGCAGCGCCTCCGGGACTATCGGGTCGCGGGAGATCCAGTACTTT. It yields the protein CASSASGTIGSREIQYF. V and J are TRBV11-2 and TRBJ2-5; TRBD2 agrees at 7 bases. This CDR3 contains 17 residues. The germline gives CDR1 SGHAT, CDR2 FQNNGV.

Turning to this clonotype: The conserved final phenylalanine or tryptophan is absent from the CDR3, which likely points to a read error. The gene calls are TRBV6-5 and TRBJ2-3; D not resolved. The J call may be faulty, since TRBJ1-5 better matches the DNA end. Germline CDR1 MNHEY, CDR2 SVGAGI. This CDR3 contains 18 residues. The CDR3, as DNA: TGTGCCAGCAGTTACACACTAGCGGCAGTGGGGAGCACAGATACGCAGCATTCT. It codes for CASSYTLAAVGSTDTQHS.

In the case of this clonotype: With a much larger clone just one base away, this may be a read error. The rearrangement links TRBV5-1 to TRBJ2-5; TRBD1 might be the D (6 bases). CDR1 is SGHRS and CDR2 is YFSETQ in the germline V gene. The CDR3 runs to 16 residues. CDR3 in DNA: TGCGCCATCAGCCCGGGAAGACAGGCCCTCCAAGAGACCCAGTACTTC. Its protein is CAISPGRQALQETQYF.

Comment on this clonotype: Its ends do not fully match the called genes, so a read error is possible. The CDR3 coding sequence is TGTGCCAGCAGCCCGCCGGCCGGGACTAGTGGAGCAGAAGAGACCCAGAACTTC. Amino acids: CASSPPAGTSGAEETQNF. The chain uses TRBV11-2 and TRBJ2-5, with TRBD2 matching over 8 bases. The length of the CDR3 is 18 residues. Germline V gene lookup returns CDR1 SGHAT and CDR2 FQNNGV. The full variable domain, in which reference TRBV11-2 and TRBJ2-5 provide the parts outside the CDR3, is EAGVAQSPRYKIIEKRQSVAFWCNPISGHATLYWYQQILGQGPKLLIQFQNNGVVDDSQLPKDRFSAERLKGVDSTLKIQPAKLEDSAVYLCASSPPAGTSGAEETQNFGPGTRLLVL.

The V call is TRBV29-1, the J call TRBJ2-5, with D possibly being TRBD1 or TRBD2 (7 bases each). In germline, CDR1 is SQVTM, CDR2 ANQGSEA. The CDR3 spans 12 residues. The CDR3 DNA is TGCGGCGCCGGGAGGACAGGCGAGACCCAGTACTTC. It yields the protein CGAGRTGETQYF.

The CDR3 bases are TGCGCCAGCAGCTTTTCGGACGGGCAAGAGACCCAGTACTTC. It specifies CASSFSDGQETQYF. The V call is TRBV5-1, the J call TRBJ2-5; D is ambiguous. V was pared by 2 bases and J by 2 bases, with 10 bases between. CDR1 and CDR2 from the germline V gene are SGHRS and YFSETQ. This CDR3 is 14 amino acids long.

About this clonotype itself: A junction end diverges from the germline sequence, so it may reflect a read error. The CDR3 DNA sequence: TGTGTCAGCAGTGGGAGCGGGGGGGGATACAATGAGCAGTACTTC. This sequence encodes CVSSGSGGGYNEQYF. The genes are TRBV6-1 and TRBJ2-1; 10 bases align to TRBD2. The DNA end is a closer match to TRBJ2-7, so the J assignment may be wrong. Germline CDR1 reads MNHNS; CDR2 reads SASEGT. The CDR3 spans 15 residues.

Remarks on this clonotype: Relative to the germline gene, one junction end is altered; a read error may explain this. This rearrangement joins TRBV6-2 or TRBV6-3 to TRBJ2-1; 8 nucleotides align to TRBD2. CDR3 length equals 15 residues. CDR1 MNHEY and CDR2 SVGEGT come from the germline V gene. In DNA, the CDR3 is TGTACCAGCAGTTACCTCGCCGGTGCCGGGGGGGAGCAGTCGTTC. Residues: CTSSYLAGAGGEQSF.

This clonotype was seen more than once but under ten times. This may be a read error, as it is one base from a much larger clone. The chain has TRBV21-1 and TRBJ1-5; the DNA was not used to check the table's D call, TRBD1. TRBV21-1 represents a pseudogene. The CDR3 spans 16 residues. CDR3 in DNA: TGTGCCAGCAGCAACAACAGGCCGCGGAGCAATCAGCCCCAGCATTTT. Protein product: CASSNNRPRSNQPQHF.

With respect to this clonotype: One junction end disagrees with the germline gene, perhaps due to a read error. V is TRBV11-3 and J is TRBJ2-2; the D gene is possibly TRBD1 (6 bases). Germline-derived CDR1 and CDR2 are SGHNT and YENEEA. The CDR3 consists of 16 residues. CDR3 sequence (DNA): TGTGCAAGCAGCTTAGAGTACAGGGTGGGCACCCGGGAGCTGTTTTTT. This sequence encodes CASSLEYRVGTRELFF.

This clonotype was counted a single time. The genes are TRBV12-3 or TRBV12-4 and TRBJ2-3, with 8 bases identical to TRBD1. The J call may be faulty, since TRBJ1-5 better matches the DNA end. The CDR3 runs 16 residues. CDR3 region: CASSLARTGWTNTQHF. Written as DNA, the CDR3 is TGTGCCAGCAGTTTAGCGAGGACAGGGTGGACAAATACGCAGCATTTT.

The rearrangement links TRBV6-5 to TRBJ2-1, with 11 bases fitting TRBD2. V gave up 4 bases and J gave up 16 bases; unmatched junction bases: 21. Germline V CDR1 and CDR2: MNHEY, SVGAGI. This CDR3 spans 17 amino acids. The CDR3 loop is CASSCSIWGLADNEYFF. The CDR3 DNA is TGTGCCAGCAGTTGCTCAATCTGGGGACTAGCGGACAATGAGTATTTCTTC.

Note on this clonotype: This clone may be a read error of a much larger clone one base away. V gene TRBV30 combines with J gene TRBJ2-7, with D perhaps TRBD1 (5 bases). Germline CDR1 GTSNPN, CDR2 SVGIG (reference sequence). The CDR3 runs 14 residues. The CDR3, as DNA: TGTGCCTGGAGTGTAAAGACAGAGACCTACGATCAGTACTTC. This codes for CAWSVKTETYDQYF. Drawing the rest from reference TRBV30 and TRBJ2-7, the complete variable domain is SQTIHQWPATLVQPVGSPLSLECTVEGTSNPNLYWYRQAAGRGLQLLFYSVGIGQISSEVPQNLSASRPQDRQFILSSKKLLLSDSGFYLCAWSVKTETYDQYFGPGTRLTVT.

The rearrangement joins TRBV11-2 to TRBJ2-1; D might be TRBD1 (5 bases). With 1 base removed from V and 10 bases from J, the gap between germline ends came to 23 bases. The V gene's germline CDR1 is SGHAT and CDR2 FQNNGV. The CDR3 loop spans 17 amino acids. The CDR3, as DNA: TGTGCCAGCAGCTTAGTGACAGCCCAGAGCTCCCGCAACGAGCAGTTCTTC. It yields the protein CASSLVTAQSSRNEQFF.

As regards this clonotype: A read error may account for a junction end that differs from germline. The chain is built from TRBV5-6 and TRBJ2-5; D not resolved. Germline-derived CDR1 and CDR2 are SGHDT and YYEEEE. The CDR3 extends over 14 amino acids. CDR3 DNA sequence: TGTGCCAGCAGCTCACTTTTACATGTAGAGACCCTGTACTTC. It encodes CASSSLLHVETLYF. Supplemented by reference TRBV5-6 and TRBJ2-5, the full variable domain reads DAGVTQSPTHLIKTRGQQVTLRCSPKSGHDTVSWYQQALGQGPQFIFQYYEEEERQRGNFPDRFSGHQFPNYSSELNVNALLLGDSALYLCASSSLLHVETLYFGPGTRLLVL.

About this clonotype: Since a much larger clone is just one base distant, this may be a read error. The rearrangement uses TRBV28 and TRBJ2-2, with a tentative D call TRBD1 (5 bases). CDR1 is MDHEN, CDR2 SYDVKM, per germline. The CDR3 is made up of 15 amino acids. DNA of the CDR3: TGTGCCAGCAGTTGGATCCAGGGAAACACCGTGGAGCTGTTTTTT. Amino acids: CASSWIQGNTVELFF.

The chain couples TRBV4-2 to TRBJ1-4; 9 nucleotides agree with TRBD1. The CDR3 is 16 residues long. Per the germline V gene, CDR1 is LGHNA and CDR2 is YNFKEQ. The CDR3 region is CACSRLLQGAGEKLFF. The DNA for the CDR3 is TGTGCATGCAGCCGCCTTTTACAGGGGGCAGGAGAAAAACTGTTTTTT.

This clonotype was observed many times. The CDR3 DNA reads TGTGCCAGCAGTTCGGAGGGACGGTCTGTGAATAAGCCCCAGCATTTT. As protein: CASSSEGRSVNKPQHF. This sequence joins TRBV12-3 or TRBV12-4 and TRBJ1-5, with TRBD1 as a possible D gene (5 bases). The V end was cut by 4 bases, the J end by 8 bases, with 21 bases between. The CDR3 sequence is 16 residues long.

Here the CDR3 reads CASSSGHGIYEQYF. The CDR3 DNA reads as TGTGCCAGCAGTTCGGGACATGGGATCTACGAGCAGTACTTC. The genes are TRBV6-5 and TRBJ2-7, with D maybe TRBD1 (6 bases). V was cut by 4 bases and J by 3 bases, with 13 bases left in between. Germline assignment: CDR1 MNHEY and CDR2 SVGAGI. This CDR3 has 14 amino acids.

This clonotype was recorded once. This sequence joins TRBV6-5 and TRBJ2-1; 9 bases are shared with TRBD2. Per germline, CDR1 MNHEY and CDR2 SVGAGI. V lost 0 bases and J lost 7; bases outside the gene matches: 10. This CDR3 contains 17 residues. The CDR3 coding sequence is TGTGCCAGCAGTTACTCAATCTGGGGACTAGCAGAAAATGAGCAGTTCTTC. Amino acid sequence: CASSYSIWGLAENEQFF.

As concerns this clonotype: One junction end disagrees with the germline gene, perhaps due to a read error. The chain combines TRBV11-1 with TRBJ2-1; no definite D call. This CDR3 has 15 residues. Per germline, CDR1 SGHAT and CDR2 FQDESV (reference sequence). The CDR3 here is CASSLVRTTCNEHFF. As DNA, the CDR3 is TGTGCCAGCAGCTTAGTGAGGACGACCTGCAATGAGCACTTCTTC.

This clonotype was counted at least ten times. The chain uses TRBV12-3 or TRBV12-4 and TRBJ1-1; TRBD1 matches 9 bases. This CDR3 comprises 13 residues. V lost 6 bases to trimming and J lost 6 bases; unmatched junction nucleotides: 5. CDR3 sequence reads: CASSLRQGAEAFF. CDR3 coding DNA: TGTGCCAGCAGCCTAAGACAGGGGGCTGAAGCTTTCTTT.